Presented here are 27 T cell receptor beta chains from one specimen sequenced in a study of T-cell memory formation after mild COVID-19. TCRdb processed the 5' RACE reads anew with MiXCR; each CDR3 protein has one entry. The table records roughly 600,000 distinct CDR3 sequences, about a sixth of them present only once. The sequencing sample was made of PBMCs or a T cell subset sorted from them (not recorded which). These receptors came from an adult woman who had mild COVID-19 (a few samples of this study predate the infection). Cell type and time point are not known.

This clonotype was seen only a few times. The V gene is TRBV9, the J gene TRBJ2-7; no clear D. In germline, CDR1 is SGDLS, CDR2 YYNGEE. The CDR3 totals 13 residues. Trimming shortened V by 0 bases and J by 5 bases, and 9 bases separated the two germline ends. The CDR3 loop is CASSVDLAHEQYF. DNA of the CDR3: TGTGCCAGCAGCGTAGATCTTGCGCACGAGCAGTACTTC.

This clonotype was observed at least ten times. The chain uses TRBV12-3 or TRBV12-4 and TRBJ2-3, with D possibly matching TRBD1 (6 bases). The ends were cut back, 5 bases at V and 4 bases at J, with 16 bases in the middle. The CDR3 runs 15 residues. The CDR3, as DNA: TGTGCCAGCAGTCACTTTGGGGGCGAGTCAGATACGCAGTATTTT. Protein product: CASSHFGGESDTQYF.

This clonotype has a handful of counts. This chain links TRBV7-6 with TRBJ2-5; 9 bases match TRBD2. V was clipped by 4 bases and J by 2 bases; unmatched bases: 8. Germline values: CDR1 SGHVS, CDR2 FNYEAQ. There are 16 residues in the CDR3. Here the CDR3 DNA reads TGTGCCAGCAGCTCCCATAGCGGGGGCCTTCAAGAGACCCAGTACTTC. Protein sequence: CASSSHSGGLQETQYF.

The chain couples TRBV5-1 to TRBJ2-5, with a tentative D call TRBD2 (6 bases). Looked up from germline, CDR1 is SGHRS and CDR2 is YFSETQ. V was pared by 5 bases and J by 5 bases, with 10 bases between. The length of the CDR3 is 12 residues. The CDR3 DNA reads as TGCGCCAGCAGGATCGGGGGTGAGACCCAGTACTTC. Its translation is CASRIGGETQYF.

This clonotype turned up a few times. The chain combines TRBV20-1 with TRBJ1-2; D is uncertain. This CDR3 comprises 11 residues. Deletions cut 1 base from V and 4 bases from J, with 4 bases between. CDR1 and CDR2 from the germline V gene are DFQATT and SNEGSKA (reference sequence). As DNA, the CDR3 is TGCAGTGCTAGAGGGGGCTATGGCTACACCTTC. The encoded protein is CSARGGYGYTF.

The chain uses TRBV20-1 and TRBJ2-1, with D possibly being TRBD2 (6 bases). Trimming took 0 bases from V and 0 from J, leaving 12 bases between them. The CDR3 covers 16 residues. Looked up from germline, CDR1 is DFQATT and CDR2 is SNEGSKA (reference sequence). The CDR3 spells CSARDLARSSYNEQFF. Here the CDR3 DNA reads TGCAGTGCTAGAGATCTAGCGAGAAGCTCCTACAATGAGCAGTTCTTC.

The chain couples TRBV12-3 or TRBV12-4 to TRBJ2-5; 7 bases line up with TRBD2. The CDR3 runs to 15 residues. After removal of 6 bases from V and 3 bases from J, the junction contained 10 bases not matched to a gene. CDR3 sequence reads: CASRPWEAGEETQYF. CDR3 nucleotide sequence: TGTGCCAGCAGACCCTGGGAGGCGGGGGAAGAGACCCAGTACTTC.

This clonotype was seen a single time. This sequence joins TRBV6-1 and TRBJ1-5; 7 nucleotides line up with TRBD1. CDR1 and CDR2 (germline): MNHNS, SASEGT. The V gene end was trimmed by 2 bases and the J gene end by 4 bases; junction bases not matched to a gene: 5. CDR3 length: 15 amino acids. In DNA, the CDR3 is TGTGCCAGCAGTGAATCGAGGACAGGAAATCAGCCCCAGCATTTT. It yields the protein CASSESRTGNQPQHF.

The chain joins TRBV20-1 to TRBJ2-3; TRBD1 is a possible D gene (5 bases). The CDR3 consists of 12 residues. CDR1 and CDR2 from the germline V gene are DFQATT and SNEGSKA (reference sequence). The V gene lost 5 bases and the J gene lost 4 bases, with 10 bases spanning the gap. Here the CDR3 reads CSAQGLADTQYF. The CDR3 bases are TGCAGTGCTCAGGGATTGGCAGATACGCAGTATTTT.

This clonotype turned up a few times. The gene calls are TRBV7-2 and TRBJ1-2; a weak D match, TRBD1 (6 bases). Germline V gene data show CDR1 as SGHTA and CDR2 as FQGNSA. Trimming took 1 base from V and 7 from J, leaving 10 bases between them. CDR3 size: 13 residues. The CDR3 DNA reads TGTGCCAGCAGCTTAGATAACAGGGTTGGCTACACCTTC. This gives the protein CASSLDNRVGYTF. Using reference TRBV7-2 and TRBJ1-2 for the parts outside the CDR3, the full variable domain is GAGVSQSPSNKVTEKGKDVELRCDPISGHTALYWYRQSLGQGLEFLIYFQGNSAPDKSGLPSDRFSAERTGGSVSTLTIQRTQQEDSAVYLCASSLDNRVGYTFGSGTRLTVV.

This clonotype was found a few times. For the CDR3, the DNA is TGCGCCAGCAAACTCACCGGGACAGGTCCCTACGAGCAGTACTTC. It specifies CASKLTGTGPYEQYF. This chain connects TRBV5-1 to TRBJ2-7; TRBD1 matches 8 bases. The CDR3 runs 15 residues. Trimming at V came to 6 bases and at J to 2 bases, leaving 10 bases not matched to a gene. Germline-derived CDR1 and CDR2 are SGHRS and YFSETQ.

The rearrangement links TRBV11-3 to TRBJ2-7; D is ambiguous. V was cut by 8 bases and J by 5 bases, with 10 bases left in between. CDR3 length: 11 amino acids. Looked up from germline, CDR1 is SGHNT and CDR2 is YENEEA. CDR3 region: CASGKGNEQYF. The CDR3 DNA reads as TGTGCCAGCGGTAAGGGAAACGAGCAGTACTTC. Variable domain in full (rest from reference TRBV11-3 and TRBJ2-7): EAGVVQSPRYKIIEKKQPVAFWCNPISGHNTLYWYLQNLGQGPELLIRYENEEAVDDSQLPKDRFSAERLKGVDSTLKIQPAELGDSAVYLCASGKGNEQYFGPGTRLTVT.

The V gene is TRBV7-8, the J gene TRBJ1-3; D is possibly TRBD1 (5 bases). The V end lost 1 base, the J end lost 5 bases, and 12 bases lay between the germline ends. Germline values: CDR1 SGHVS, CDR2 FQNEAQ. The CDR3 is 15 residues long. The CDR3 region is CASSLEYGGRNTIYF. CDR3 DNA sequence: TGTGCCAGCAGCTTAGAATATGGGGGTAGAAACACCATATATTTT.

This clonotype was detected a few times. The chain has TRBV4-1 and TRBJ2-5; D possibly uses TRBD1 or TRBD2 (5 bases each). Germline CDR1 MGHRA, CDR2 YSYEKL. The length of the CDR3 is 14 residues. Trimming cost V 3 bases and J 1 base, with 9 bases left between them. The CDR3 DNA is TGCGCCAGCAGCCATGGGACGGGCCAAGAGACCCAGTACTTC. Amino acid sequence: CASSHGTGQETQYF.

V usage is TRBV20-1 and J usage is TRBJ2-5; a weak D match, TRBD2 (6 bases). The germline gives CDR1 DFQATT, CDR2 SNEGSKA (reference sequence). Trimming stripped 5 bases from V and 5 bases from J, with 18 bases between. The CDR3 contains 14 residues. CDR3 nucleotides: TGCAGTGCTGCCCCTTGGGTAGGGAGGGAGACCCAGTACTTC. This sequence encodes CSAAPWVGRETQYF.

This clonotype was picked up one time. The chain uses TRBV24-1 and TRBJ2-1, with D maybe TRBD2 (5 bases). Trimming left V 0 bases short and J 4 bases short, with 9 bases between. The germline V gene has CDR1 KGHDR and CDR2 SFDVKD. This CDR3 is built from 15 residues. This chain's CDR3 is CATSDLEGLYNEQFF. CDR3 DNA sequence: TGTGCCACCAGTGATTTGGAGGGCCTTTACAATGAGCAGTTCTTC.

The chain carries TRBV14 and TRBJ2-1; D call uncertain. Germline V lookup: CDR1 SGHDN, CDR2 FVKESK. V lost 2 bases and J lost 7, with 12 bases in between. There are 14 residues in the CDR3. The CDR3 bases are TGTGCCAGCAGCCAAACTCGCGGAGAAAATGAGCAGTTCTTC. Translating gives CASSQTRGENEQFF.

The V and J genes are TRBV3-1 and TRBJ2-3; 8 nucleotides agree with TRBD2. Germline assignment: CDR1 LGHDT and CDR2 YNNKEL (reference sequence). CDR3 length equals 15 residues. After removal of 1 base from V and 1 base from J, the junction contained 1 base not matched to a gene. For the CDR3, the DNA is TGTGCCAGCAGCCAAGGTAGCGGGGGCACAGATACGCAGTATTTT. It encodes CASSQGSGGTDTQYF.

This clonotype has ten or more counts. CDR3 protein: CASSPVRALVSGNTIYF. Written as DNA, the CDR3 is TGCGCCAGCAGCCCCGTCCGGGCTCTCGTCTCTGGAAACACCATATATTTT. The rearrangement uses TRBV4-1 and TRBJ1-3; D is undetermined. Trimming took off 4 bases at V and 0 bases at J, with 16 bases between the two ends. Germline CDR1 MGHRA, CDR2 YSYEKL. This CDR3 contains 17 residues.

V usage is TRBV6-6 and J usage is TRBJ2-6; D uncertain. The CDR3 spans 17 residues. Trimming removed 4 bases at V and 0 bases at J, with 13 bases between. CDR1 MNHNY and CDR2 SVGAGI come from the germline V gene (reference sequence). The CDR3 sequence is CASSWALSLSGANVLTF. CDR3 sequence (DNA): TGTGCCAGCAGTTGGGCACTCTCCCTCTCTGGGGCCAACGTCCTGACTTTC.

The J gene is TRBJ2-6, the V gene TRBV24-1, with D possibly being TRBD1 (7 bases). Germline lookup yields CDR1 KGHDR and CDR2 SFDVKD. Trimming removed 9 bases at V and 4 bases at J, with 15 bases between. CDR3 size: 15 residues. CDR3 region: CATGGRGAGANVLTF. CDR3 bases: TGTGCCACCGGGGGCAGGGGGGCCGGGGCCAACGTCCTGACTTTC.

This clonotype occurred many times. The chain recombines TRBV12-3 or TRBV12-4 with TRBJ1-2, with D unresolved. V was clipped by 1 base and J by 2 bases, with 5 bases between them. This CDR3 has 13 residues. For the CDR3, the DNA is TGTGCCAGCAGTTTAGGCAGAAACTATGGCTACACCTTC. Translation gives CASSLGRNYGYTF.

Ten or more counts support this clonotype. The chain carries TRBV5-1 and TRBJ1-1; 12 bases are a match to TRBD1. The CDR3 is made up of 16 amino acids. The germline CDR1 and CDR2 sequences are SGHRS and YFSETQ. Trimming cost V 4 bases and J 0 bases; bases outside gene matches: 4. The CDR3 sequence is CASSPGTGGLNTEAFF. CDR3 bases: TGCGCCAGCAGCCCAGGGACAGGGGGCTTGAACACTGAAGCTTTCTTT.

CDR3 nucleotide sequence: TGCGCCAGCTACGGGACTGAAAAGGGGAACACTGAAGCTTTCTTT. Protein: CASYGTEKGNTEAFF. This rearrangement joins TRBV4-1 to TRBJ1-1; tentative D call: TRBD1 (5 bases). This CDR3 contains 15 residues. V lost 8 bases, J lost 1 base, and 17 bases lay in between. CDR1 MGHRA and CDR2 YSYEKL come from the germline V gene.

The table lists this clonotype with a few counts. CDR3 region: CASSPGSASGEHLSTDTQYF. The CDR3 DNA reads TGTGCCAGTAGTCCAGGGTCGGCTAGCGGGGAACATCTCAGCACAGATACGCAGTATTTT. The chain combines TRBV19 with TRBJ2-3, with 9 bases lining up with TRBD2. This CDR3 contains 20 residues. With 5 bases clipped from V and 0 bases from J, the junction kept 18 bases outside the gene matches. Germline lookup yields CDR1 LNHDA and CDR2 SQIVND (reference sequence).

J is TRBJ2-3 and V is TRBV19; TRBD1 matches at 10 bases. J lost 5 bases, V lost 7 bases, and 12 bases had no gene match. The CDR3 consists of 16 residues. The germline V gene encodes CDR1 LNHDA and CDR2 SQIVND (reference sequence). As DNA, the CDR3 is TGTGCCAGTACCACCTCATGGACAGGGGGAGGAGATACGCAGTATTTT. This gives the protein CASTTSWTGGGDTQYF.

This clonotype occurred many times. V and J are TRBV4-3 and TRBJ2-2; 11 bases fit TRBD2. This CDR3 comprises 18 residues. CDR1 and CDR2 from the germline V gene are LGHNA and YSLEER. The ends lost 4 bases at V and 2 bases at J; junction bases unmatched: 9. Here the CDR3 reads CASSRPGLAGGNTGELFF. The DNA for the CDR3 is TGCGCCAGCAGCCGCCCGGGCCTAGCGGGAGGTAACACCGGGGAGCTGTTTTTT.